Sequencing of this T cell receptor (beta chain) was carried out in a study of T cells in Graves' hyperthyroidism and ophthalmopathy. Diagnosis of hyperthyroidism was new in patients aged 18 to 65, and its duration was under 2 months. Only a few counts were recorded for this clonotype. It was RNA transcripts that yielded the amplified TCR beta CDR3 regions. The TCR CDR3 was amplified in a first-round RT-PCR using the HTBI primer set. TCRdb independently ran MiXCR on the multiplex PCR reads; one entry per CDR3 protein. Found here are 700,000 or so distinct CDR3 sequences, 16% of them singletons; the top ten hold about 8.4%. This sequence was found in a young man with Graves' hyperthyroidism. The specimen sequenced was blood.

CDR3 sequence (DNA): TGTGCCAGCAGTATTCACGGGGACACTCCGAGTTCGCATTTT. It codes for CASSIHGDTPSSHF. This chain joins TRBV28 and TRBJ1-5, with D perhaps matching TRBD1 (6 bases). Trimming took off 5 bases at V and 15 bases at J, with 23 bases between the two ends. CDR1 MDHEN and CDR2 SYDVKM come from the germline V gene. The CDR3 totals 14 residues.